This T cell receptor (beta chain) is from a study of control samples from healthy donors and cancer patients. Clones were sequenced by immunoSEQ multiplex PCR, and TCRdb holds only the in-frame ones, with some missing. The sample consists of around 120,000 clones, about 93% of them appearing once. V trimming: 6 bases; J trimming: 5 bases; junction bases outside the gene matches: 2. CDR3 length: 12 residues. The germline V gene has CDR1 SEHNR and CDR2 FQNEAQ (reference sequence). The sequenced material came from blood. This TCR was sampled from a man aged 25-45 years in good health. The chain links TRBV7-9 to TRBJ2-5, with TRBD1 identical over 8 bases. This chain's CDR3 is CASRDRVETQYF. The CDR3 bases are TGTGCCAGCAGGGACAGGGTCGAGACCCAGTACTTC.